This paragraph reports one T cell receptor beta chain. This sample was included in a study of blood T cell repertoires in COVID-19. Study context: T cells, B-cell-depleted T cells, or PBMCs provided the cDNA or gDNA that served as material.

Original methodology: The authors estimated nucleated cell counts from reference gene primer amplification. Produced via immunoSEQ multiplex PCR; TCRdb's table is partial and in-frame only. Clonal size and the V and J genes are those of that table, whereas D and trimming came from the DNA. This table has over 14,000 clones, about nine tenths appearing once. The sequence was collected from a human donor in a cohort sampled during active COVID-19. What was sequenced was peripheral blood.

The CDR3 region is CASSESEQGITEAFF. The CDR3 DNA sequence: TGCGCCAGCAGTGAGTCGGAACAGGGAATCACTGAAGCTTTCTTT. The chain couples TRBV10-1 to TRBJ1-1; weak D call: TRBD1 (6 bases). V shed 0 bases and J shed 4 bases, with 12 bases lying between them. The CDR3 consists of 15 residues. CDR1 and CDR2 (germline): WNHNN, SYGVQD (reference sequence).